Listed here are 21 T cell receptor beta chains from one sample, sequenced in a study of shared clonotypes between healthy human individuals. The repertoire was sequenced with immunoSEQ multiplex PCR; TCRdb's copy has only in-frame clones and lacks some. The table lists over a million clones, 65% to 80% of them singletons. Sample: memory CD4+ T cells sorted from blood. Subset noted: CD45RA-negative fraction. These TCRs come from a man younger than 35 in good health.

This clone was detected once. Other DNA sequences of this sample code for an identical CDR3. This chain uses TRBV2 with TRBJ2-2; the match to TRBD1 covers 8 bases. The CDR3 length is 14 residues. With 6 bases clipped from V and 1 base from J, the junction kept 1 base outside the gene matches. The germline gives CDR1 SNHLY, CDR2 FYNNEI. The CDR3, as DNA: TGTGCCAGCAGGGGGACAGGGAACACCGGGGAGCTGTTTTTT. The encoded protein is CASRGTGNTGELFF.

This sequence joins TRBV29-1 and TRBJ1-1; D perhaps matches TRBD1 (5 bases). The CDR3 runs 16 residues. Trimming took 3 bases from V and 0 from J, leaving 17 bases between them. Germline loops: CDR1 SQVTM, CDR2 ANQGSEA. The DNA for the CDR3 is TGCAGCGTTGATGGGCTTGGTGGGGGTATGAACACTGAAGCTTTCTTT. This sequence encodes CSVDGLGGGMNTEAFF. Based on the CDR3 plus reference TRBV29-1 and TRBJ1-1, the full variable domain is SAVISQKPSRDICQRGTSLTIQCQVDSQVTMMFWYRQQPGQSLTLIATANQGSEATYESGFVIDKFPISRPNLTFSTLTVSNMSPEDSSIYLCSVDGLGGGMNTEAFFGQGTRLTVV.

The CDR3 DNA reads as TGCGCCAGCAGCCAAGGTCGGGGACAGGTGGTGTCTGGGGCCAACGTCCTGACTTTC. As protein: CASSQGRGQVVSGANVLTF. The chain links TRBV4-3 to TRBJ2-6; 8 bases are shared with TRBD1. Trimming removed 1 base from V and 1 base from J; junction bases left unmatched: 9. CDR3 length equals 19 residues. Germline V gives CDR1 LGHNA, CDR2 YSLEER.

V is TRBV11-3 and J is TRBJ2-1; D not resolved. CDR3 length: 14 amino acids. V was trimmed by 5 bases and J by 0 bases, leaving 8 bases between them. Germline V gene data show CDR1 as SGHNT and CDR2 as YENEEA. For the CDR3, the DNA is TGTGCCAGCAGCCTTAAAAGCTCCTACAATGAGCAGTTCTTC. This translates into CASSLKSSYNEQFF.

The J gene is TRBJ2-1, the V gene TRBV9; TRBD2 agrees at 9 bases. Germline CDR1 is SGDLS and CDR2 is YYNGEE. CDR3 size: 16 residues. The trim removed 1 base at V and 9 bases at J, leaving 11 bases unmatched. The CDR3 spells CASSVNPSGTAGEQFF. In nucleotides, the CDR3 is TGTGCCAGCAGCGTAAATCCTAGCGGGACCGCCGGTGAGCAGTTCTTC.

A word on this clone: With a much larger clone just one base away, this may be a read error. The rearrangement joins TRBV7-8 to TRBJ2-5; maybe TRBD1 (6 bases). Between the trimmed V and J ends, which lost 5 bases and 4 bases, there was a span of 11 bases. CDR3 length: 13 amino acids. CDR1 and CDR2 from the germline V gene are SGHVS and FQNEAQ. CDR3: CASSPDRPETQYF. Here the CDR3 DNA reads TGTGCCAGCAGCCCCGACAGGCCAGAGACCCAGTACTTC.

For this clone: Within the sample, other DNA sequences also encode this same CDR3. This chain uses TRBV27 with TRBJ1-1, with D perhaps matching TRBD1 (6 bases). Trimming shortened V by 2 bases and J by 5 bases, and 9 bases separated the two germline ends. The length of the CDR3 is 13 residues. Germline values: CDR1 MNHEY, CDR2 SMNVEV (reference sequence). DNA of the CDR3: TGTGCCAGCAGTTTAAACAGGGTTACTGAAGCTTTCTTT. Protein: CASSLNRVTEAFF.

The chain recombines TRBV6-1 with TRBJ1-3; no reliable D call. Germline V gene lookup returns CDR1 MNHNS and CDR2 SASEGT. This CDR3 contains 14 residues. Trimming cost V 2 bases and J 1 base, with 6 bases left between them. CDR3 protein: CASSETRSGNTIYF. The CDR3 DNA follows: TGTGCCAGCAGTGAAACCAGATCTGGAAACACCATATATTTT.

V is TRBV5-1 and J is TRBJ2-7; no clear D. The CDR3 sequence is 16 residues long. CDR1 SGHRS and CDR2 YFSETQ come from the germline V gene. V dropped 3 bases and J dropped 2 bases, with 18 bases sitting between them. The CDR3 DNA is TGCGCCAGCAGCTCCACACCCTCTTCAAGCCCCTACGAGCAGTACTTC. This codes for CASSSTPSSSPYEQYF.

This chain joins TRBV30 and TRBJ2-7; D is unclear. The length of the CDR3 is 12 residues. V was cut by 2 bases and J by 3 bases, with 8 bases left in between. From germline, CDR1 is GTSNPN and CDR2 SVGIG (reference sequence). CDR3 coding DNA: TGTGCCTGGAGTCATACTCGCTACGAGCAGTACTTC. Its protein product is CAWSHTRYEQYF.

In the case of this clone: The sample contains more than one DNA sequence encoding this CDR3. The V gene is TRBV6-5, the J gene TRBJ2-5, with D perhaps matching TRBD2 (5 bases). The V gene lost 5 bases and the J gene lost 7 bases, with 14 bases spanning the gap. Germline V gene lookup returns CDR1 MNHEY and CDR2 SVGAGI. CDR3 length: 13 residues. The CDR3 region is CASSETGVGTQYF. Written as DNA, the CDR3 is TGTGCCAGCAGTGAGACCGGGGTGGGGACCCAGTACTTC.

This clone showed up just a few times. The chain recombines TRBV25-1 with TRBJ2-2; no firm D call. Germline V CDR1 and CDR2: MGHDK, SYGVNS. The V gene lost 4 bases and the J gene lost 6 bases, with 3 bases spanning the gap. The CDR3 spans 11 residues. This CDR3 is CASSVAGELFF. The CDR3 nucleotides are TGTGCCAGCAGTGTCGCCGGGGAGCTGTTTTTT.

The chain links TRBV10-3 to TRBJ2-5, with 9 nucleotides matching TRBD1. Germline CDR1 reads ENHRY; CDR2 reads SYGVKD. V lost 2 bases to trimming and J lost 2 bases; unmatched junction nucleotides: 3. The CDR3 consists of 15 residues. The CDR3: CAISERTGAQETQYF. The CDR3, as DNA: TGTGCCATCAGTGAGAGGACAGGGGCACAAGAGACCCAGTACTTC.

V gene TRBV7-3 combines with J gene TRBJ1-4; D uncertain. V was cut by 5 bases and J by 8 bases, with 24 bases left in between. The CDR3 spans 17 residues. CDR1 and CDR2 from the germline V gene are SGHTA and FQGTGA. The CDR3 DNA reads TGTGCCAGCAGCCCTCGGTTCGGGCCAGGATTAACCGAAAAACTGTTTTTT. Its protein product is CASSPRFGPGLTEKLFF.

There are a few counts of this clone. The CDR3 sequence is CASSYGQGTEAFF. Here the CDR3 DNA reads TGTGCCAGCAGCTATGGACAGGGGACTGAAGCTTTCTTT. The rearrangement joins TRBV11-3 to TRBJ1-1; TRBD1 matches at 9 bases. Germline trimming cut 4 bases from V and 5 bases from J; bases unmatched to any gene: 2. The CDR3 covers 13 residues. The germline V gene encodes CDR1 SGHNT and CDR2 YENEEA.

This clone was seen more than once but under ten times. This chain links TRBV20-1 with TRBJ1-2; no clear D gene. The V gene lost 3 bases and the J gene lost 8 bases, with 10 bases spanning the gap. The germline gives CDR1 DFQATT, CDR2 SNEGSKA (reference sequence). The CDR3 has 11 amino acids. CDR3 amino acids: CSASDPPGYTF. The CDR3 coding sequence is TGCAGTGCTAGTGATCCGCCGGGCTACACCTTC.

The genes are TRBV7-9 and TRBJ2-2, with D possibly matching TRBD1 (6 bases). Germline V CDR1 and CDR2: SEHNR, FQNEAQ (reference sequence). The CDR3 totals 15 residues. Trimming left V 6 bases short and J 2 bases short, with 13 bases between. The CDR3 DNA sequence: TGTGCCAGCAGATCGACAGGATTCAACACCGGGGAGCTGTTTTTT. Residues: CASRSTGFNTGELFF. Full variable domain (rest looked up from reference TRBV7-9 and TRBJ2-2): DTGVSQNPRHKITKRGQNVTFRCDPISEHNRLYWYRQTLGQGPEFLTYFQNEAQLEKSRLLSDRFSAERPKGSFSTLEIQRTEQGDSAMYLCASRSTGFNTGELFFGEGSRLTVL.

The chain employs TRBV6-1 and TRBJ1-6; 10 bases agree with TRBD1. V trimming: 6 bases; J trimming: 7 bases; junction bases outside the gene matches: 6. CDR1 and CDR2 from the germline V gene are MNHNS and SASEGT. CDR3 length: 15 amino acids. The CDR3 coding sequence is TGTGCCAGCAGCTTACCGGGACAGGGGAATTCACCCCTCCACTTT. As protein: CASSLPGQGNSPLHF.

This clone has only a few counts. CDR3 DNA sequence: TGTGCCAGCAGCAGCGGGACAGCATTCAATTCACCCCTCCACTTT. It encodes CASSSGTAFNSPLHF. This sequence joins TRBV7-8 and TRBJ1-6, with TRBD1 matching 7 bases. J gave up 7 bases and V 5 bases, and 8 bases lay outside the gene matches. From germline, CDR1 is SGHVS and CDR2 FQNEAQ. The CDR3 sequence is 15 residues long.

This chain connects TRBV11-2 to TRBJ2-1; TRBD2 agrees at 8 bases. The CDR3 sequence is 15 residues long. Germline loops: CDR1 SGHAT, CDR2 FQNNGV. V was pared by 1 base and J by 3 bases, with 2 bases of the junction left unmatched. In nucleotides, the CDR3 is TGTGCCAGCAGCTTAGGCGGGGGGTTCTACAATGAGCAGTTCTTC. Protein sequence: CASSLGGGFYNEQFF.

The V call is TRBV7-9, the J call TRBJ2-7; 9 bases agree with TRBD2. This CDR3 region has 17 residues. Germline loops: CDR1 SEHNR, CDR2 FQNEAQ (reference sequence). J lost 2 bases, V lost 0 bases, and 8 bases had no gene match. The chain's CDR3 is CASSLAIMTSGPYEQYF. In nucleotides, the CDR3 is TGTGCCAGCAGCTTAGCGATTATGACTAGCGGTCCCTACGAGCAGTACTTC.